A single sample is the source of the 16 T cell receptor beta chains below, sequenced in a study of blood T cell repertoires in COVID-19. Measured with immunoSEQ multiplex PCR; TCRdb has only the in-frame clones, and not every one. The table has more than 12,000 clones, roughly 90% seen once. Sequencing was done on a sample of peripheral blood. All receptors come from a human donor in a cohort sampled during active COVID-19.

The chain uses TRBV19 and TRBJ1-1; D remains ambiguous. With 4 bases removed from V and 0 bases from J, the gap between germline ends came to 18 bases. CDR3 size: 17 residues. The germline gives CDR1 LNHDA, CDR2 SQIVND (reference sequence). The CDR3, as DNA: TGTGCCAGTAGTACGGGTCGGGGAAGGTCGGTGAACACTGAAGCTTTCTTT. This gives the protein CASSTGRGRSVNTEAFF.

V gene TRBV9 combines with J gene TRBJ1-6; unclear D gene. Trimming removed 4 bases at V and 9 bases at J, with 8 bases between. This CDR3 spans 12 amino acids. Germline-derived CDR1 and CDR2 are SGDLS and YYNGEE. CDR3 sequence (DNA): TGTGCCAGCAGCTCCTCTACTTCACCCCTCCACTTT. It is translated as CASSSSTSPLHF.

This clone was counted between two and nine times. This sequence joins TRBV6-5 and TRBJ2-3; TRBD1 agrees at 10 bases. CDR1 is MNHEY, CDR2 SVGAGI, per germline. Germline trimming cut 6 bases from V and 7 bases from J; bases unmatched to any gene: 10. The CDR3 spans 15 residues. CDR3 sequence (DNA): TGTGCCAGCAGCTTACCCGGGACAGGGGTAAATACGCAGTATTTT. This translates into CASSLPGTGVNTQYF.

The chain couples TRBV6-5 to TRBJ1-2; D is ambiguous. CDR3 size: 11 residues. Germline loops: CDR1 MNHEY, CDR2 SVGAGI. V was pared by 5 bases and J by 4 bases, with 5 bases between. The CDR3 nucleotides are TGTGCCAGCAGTCCCGGCTATGGCTACACCTTC. Amino acid sequence: CASSPGYGYTF.

This rearrangement joins TRBV28 to TRBJ1-1; 8 bases are shared with TRBD1. CDR1 is MDHEN and CDR2 is SYDVKM in the germline V gene. Losses at the gene ends were 4 bases for V and 6 bases for J; bases not matched to a gene: 4. The CDR3 runs to 13 residues. CDR3 bases: TGTGCCAGCAGTTACACACAGGGGGCTGAAGCTTTCTTT. It yields the protein CASSYTQGAEAFF.

This chain joins TRBV11-2 and TRBJ2-5; unclear D gene. V lost 2 bases and J 5 bases, leaving 12 bases between the germline ends. The CDR3 consists of 14 residues. Germline CDR1 reads SGHAT; CDR2 reads FQNNGV. The CDR3 DNA reads TGTGCCAGCAGCTTAAGCCGTCTTACGGAGACCCAGTACTTC. Amino acids: CASSLSRLTETQYF. The variable domain in full, with the rest retrieved from reference TRBV11-2 and TRBJ2-5, is EAGVAQSPRYKIIEKRQSVAFWCNPISGHATLYWYQQILGQGPKLLIQFQNNGVVDDSQLPKDRFSAERLKGVDSTLKIQPAKLEDSAVYLCASSLSRLTETQYFGPGTRLLVL.

The chain recombines TRBV12-3 or TRBV12-4 with TRBJ2-5, with D perhaps TRBD2 (5 bases). The germline V and J ends were trimmed by 11 bases and 5 bases, with 15 bases remaining between them. This CDR3 comprises 12 residues. The CDR3: CASTEGSETQYF. The CDR3 DNA follows: TGTGCCTCAACCGAGGGTTCCGAGACCCAGTACTTC.

This chain joins TRBV10-1 and TRBJ2-7; maybe TRBD1 (5 bases). There are 14 residues in the CDR3. Germline V lookup: CDR1 WNHNN, CDR2 SYGVQD (reference sequence). V lost 0 bases to trimming and J lost 2 bases, with 8 bases between them. The CDR3 coding sequence is TGCGCCAGCAGTGAGTCGGGGCGGACCTACGAGCAGTACTTC. This codes for CASSESGRTYEQYF.

The rearrangement links TRBV5-1 to TRBJ1-1, with unresolved D. Between the trimmed V and J ends, which lost 0 bases and 6 bases, there was a span of 6 bases. The CDR3 runs to 12 residues. Looked up from germline, CDR1 is SGHRS and CDR2 is YFSETQ. The CDR3 nucleotides read TGCGCCAGCAGCTTGGGTCTCTCTGAAGCTTTCTTT. This sequence encodes CASSLGLSEAFF.

The rearrangement joins TRBV7-9 to TRBJ1-2; 7 bases agree with TRBD1. V lost 3 bases and J lost 13; bases outside the gene matches: 5. The germline V gene encodes CDR1 SEHNR and CDR2 FQNEAQ (reference sequence). The CDR3 sequence is 11 residues long. The CDR3 DNA sequence: TGTGCCAGCAGCTTTCAGGGGGTGGGCACCTTC. This gives the protein CASSFQGVGTF.

The chain is built from TRBV5-1 and TRBJ2-7; perhaps TRBD1 as D (6 bases). The V and J ends lost 0 bases and 4 bases respectively, with 11 bases between them. CDR3 length: 14 amino acids. Looked up from germline, CDR1 is SGHRS and CDR2 is YFSETQ. The CDR3 loop reads CASSLAQGVYEQYF. CDR3 DNA sequence: TGCGCCAGCAGCTTGGCACAGGGTGTGTACGAGCAGTACTTC.

The V and J genes are TRBV6-5 and TRBJ1-5, with 8 nucleotides matching TRBD1. The CDR3 runs 13 residues. The trim removed 10 bases at V and 6 bases at J, leaving 8 bases unmatched. Germline V CDR1 and CDR2: MNHEY, SVGAGI. For the CDR3, the DNA is TGTGCCACTGAACAGGGGGTTGGTCAGCCCCAGCATTTT. Its translation is CATEQGVGQPQHF.

The chain employs TRBV5-4 and TRBJ2-7; 10 bases fit TRBD1. J was trimmed by 3 bases and V by 4 bases; bases with no gene match: 4. Germline CDR1 SGHNT, CDR2 YYREEE (reference sequence). The CDR3 covers 14 residues. The CDR3 region is CASSTRTGGYEQYF. CDR3 in DNA: TGTGCCAGCAGCACCCGGACAGGGGGCTACGAGCAGTACTTC.

The chain is built from TRBV25-1 and TRBJ2-7; D remains ambiguous. The germline V gene encodes CDR1 MGHDK and CDR2 SYGVNS. The CDR3 sequence is 12 residues long. The V end was cut by 4 bases, the J end by 3 bases, with 7 bases between. CDR3 sequence (DNA): TGTGCCAGCAGTGTAACTAACTACGAGCAGTACTTC. Translated: CASSVTNYEQYF.

The chain is built from TRBV12-5 and TRBJ1-1, with 7 bases matching TRBD1. The CDR3 contains 12 residues. The germline V gene has CDR1 LGHNT and CDR2 FRNRAP. Germline trimming cut 6 bases from V and 7 bases from J; bases unmatched to any gene: 5. DNA of the CDR3: TGTGCTAGTGGGCCGGGACAGTTTGAAGCTTTCTTT. Translated, it gives CASGPGQFEAFF.

This chain joins TRBV5-5 and TRBJ2-4, with 8 bases matching TRBD1. V shed 0 bases, J shed 8 bases, and the junction held 4 bases outside the gene matches. Looked up from germline, CDR1 is SGHKS and CDR2 is YYEKEE (reference sequence). CDR3 length: 14 residues. This CDR3 reads CASSLGTGLDIQYF. The CDR3 DNA follows: TGTGCCAGCAGCTTGGGGACAGGGTTGGACATTCAGTACTTC.